This T cell receptor (beta chain) was obtained from a study of blood T cell repertoires in COVID-19 (dated by TCRdb to about 2020). About the investigation overall: Samples covering the acute and convalescent phases of COVID-19 were provided by collaborators in the United States, Italy and Spain. The material from the prospective study consisted of cDNA or gDNA derived from T cells, B-cell-depleted T cells, or PBMCs. Subjects who had been exposed to COVID-19, were actively infected with it, or had recovered from it provided the deeply sampled blood TCRbeta repertoires that made up the dataset. The repertoires were made available in a free public database intended to serve as a resource for research on the immune response to SARS-CoV-2. Samples were obtained from the ongoing ImmuneRACE study (first 160 participants) and from over 1,000 subjects provided by 6 global collaborators. The sample metadata nearly always contained a de-identified subject ID, COVID-19 status, age in years and sex. Where HLA class I and class II types were available, the types were taken from metadata supplied by the sample provider, not from assay-based typing. Summary of the overall study and its limitations: The quantity of clinical and demographic metadata differed by source and by participant and was supplied without curation.

The immunoSEQ Assay, a bias-controlled multiplex PCR, was used to amplify TCRbeta CDR3 regions from genomic DNA. The published analysis was carried out like this. The number of nucleated cells in each sample was estimated from the amplification of reference gene primers within the assay. To quantify the absolute abundance of each unique TCRbeta CDR3 rearrangement, sequence reads were collapsed and filtered. Productive Simpson clonality was computed per sample as the square root of Simpson's diversity index over productive rearrangements. In its TCRdb copy, this immuneACCESS table keeps in-frame sequences only and misses some clones. Where compared with another copy, unresolved V genes explain less than half of these, and the others have no known cause. The V and J calls and clone size come from that table; D and trimming were worked out from the DNA. The sample contains more than 200,000 clones, 70% to 90% of them found a single time. Together, the top ten hold about 1.7% of the sample.

From a lookup of the germline V gene, CDR1 and CDR2 are SGHTA and FQGNSA. The V end loses 3 bases and the J end loses 0 bases, and a stretch of 6 bases separates them. The CDR3 contains 14 residues, cysteine and phenylalanine counted. The CDR3 DNA has 42 bases and is translated from base 1. Details on this clone: The clone's antigen remains unknown. Base qualities were left out, and no much larger clone turns up one base away.

Participants in the prospective study were aged roughly 18 to 100 years, lived in 20 to 30 United States geographic areas, and enrolled through a virtual design. To assign participants to cohorts, the prospective study relied on clinical history that participants themselves reported in a screening survey and a study questionnaire. For ImmuneRACE Cohort 3, a participant was defined as recovered based on two consecutive negative NP/OP PCR tests, clearance by a healthcare professional, or resolution of symptoms. Mobile phlebotomists in the prospective study collected whole blood, serum and a nasopharyngeal or oropharyngeal swab from every participant. Prospective study participants could optionally give additional blood draws and questionnaires over a roughly two-month period. Blood samples from the prospective study were shipped frozen or at room temperature prior to DNA extraction.

Sequencing was carried out using PBMCs or T cells enriched from blood (not recorded which). The sequence joins TRBV7-2 to TRBJ1-3, with an unclear D gene assignment. The sequence was collected from a man aged 35-49 years who had recovered from COVID-19. The nucleotide sequence reads as follows: TGTGCCAGCAGCTTGCTTAGCTCTGGAAACACCATATATTTT. It specifies CASSLLSSGNTIYF.